These 10 T cell receptor beta chains were sequenced from one sample in a study of breast tumors, draining lymph nodes, adjacent tissues. TCRdb reprocessed the multiplex PCR reads via MiXCR and lists one record per CDR3 protein. This sample has some 97,000 distinct CDR3 sequences, with over 20% found just once. The lymph nodes were axillary draining lymph nodes from breast cancer patients. The sequenced material came from axillary lymph node tissue. All receptors derive from a female donor with breast cancer. Some clones in this sample may be carry-over from other donors' samples.

This clonotype was counted at least ten times. V is TRBV5-6 and J is TRBJ1-2; 10 nucleotides match TRBD1. Unmatched junction bases numbered 5, after V lost 4 bases and J lost 5 bases. This CDR3 contains 14 residues. Germline values: CDR1 SGHDT, CDR2 YYEEEE. CDR3 coding DNA: TGTGCCAGCAGCGCCGGGACAGGGGTTTATGGCTACACCTTC. Residues: CASSAGTGVYGYTF.

This clonotype was detected ten times or more. The rearrangement uses TRBV4-2 and TRBJ1-3, with unresolved D. V lost 0 bases and J 0 bases, leaving 9 bases between the germline ends. The CDR3 totals 16 residues. Germline lookup yields CDR1 LGHNA and CDR2 YNFKEQ. For the CDR3, the DNA is TGTGCCAGCAGCCAAGAAGCCGGGAGCTCTGGAAACACCATATATTTT. As protein: CASSQEAGSSGNTIYF.

This clonotype was recorded at least ten times. The rearrangement links TRBV7-9 to TRBJ2-1, with unresolved D. V dropped 7 bases and J dropped 0 bases, with 16 bases sitting between them. Germline V gene data show CDR1 as SEHNR and CDR2 as FQNEAQ (reference sequence). The CDR3 contains 16 residues. The CDR3 reads CASNRLAPASYNEQFF. The CDR3 nucleotides are TGTGCCAGCAACCGCCTGGCTCCTGCCTCCTACAATGAGCAGTTCTTC. The variable domain in full, completed from reference TRBV7-9 and TRBJ2-1, reads DTGVSQNPRHKITKRGQNVTFRCDPISEHNRLYWYRQTLGQGPEFLTYFQNEAQLEKSRLLSDRFSAERPKGSFSTLEIQRTEQGDSAMYLCASNRLAPASYNEQFFGPGTRLTVL.

The chain links TRBV30 to TRBJ2-7; weak D call: TRBD2 (5 bases). The CDR3 totals 14 residues. With 4 bases removed from V and 7 bases from J, the gap between germline ends came to 20 bases. In germline, CDR1 is GTSNPN, CDR2 SVGIG (reference sequence). CDR3 sequence reads: CAWNLGVATGEQYF. The CDR3 DNA is TGTGCCTGGAACCTCGGGGTGGCTACGGGAGAGCAGTACTTC. Variable domain in full (rest from reference TRBV30 and TRBJ2-7): SQTIHQWPATLVQPVGSPLSLECTVEGTSNPNLYWYRQAAGRGLQLLFYSVGIGQISSEVPQNLSASRPQDRQFILSSKKLLLSDSGFYLCAWNLGVATGEQYFGPGTRLTVT.

As to this clonotype: It may be a read error: a sequence one base away is much more abundant. This chain joins TRBV11-3 and TRBJ2-1; a possible D gene is TRBD2 (6 bases). Germline V gene lookup returns CDR1 SGHNT and CDR2 YENEEA. The CDR3 loop spans 15 amino acids. The CDR3 coding sequence is TGTGCCAGCAGCTTAGCCCCAACGGGGGTGGGTGAGCAGCTCTTC. Translated, it gives CASSLAPTGVGEQLF.

This clonotype came up many times. J is TRBJ1-2 and V is TRBV7-9; maybe TRBD1 (5 bases). V gave up 5 bases and J gave up 0 bases, with 16 bases separating them. The CDR3 totals 16 residues. The V gene's germline CDR1 is SEHNR and CDR2 FQNEAQ (reference sequence). The CDR3 protein is CASSPVRRGSNYGYTF. The DNA for the CDR3 is TGTGCCAGCAGCCCTGTTAGGCGGGGGTCTAACTATGGCTACACCTTC.

This clonotype has just a few counts. This chain uses TRBV18 with TRBJ1-2; D gene uncertain. V lost 3 bases, J lost 2 bases, and 13 bases lay in between. Germline CDR1 is KGHSH and CDR2 is LQKENI. The CDR3 spans 15 residues. CDR3 nucleotides: TGTGCCAGCTCACCCGCGAAAACTCCGAACTATGGCTACACCTTC. Translation gives CASSPAKTPNYGYTF.

This clonotype has only one observation. A much larger clone is a single base away; this may be a read error. The genes are TRBV11-3 and TRBJ2-3; TRBD2 aligns across 7 bases. J was trimmed by 5 bases and V by 4 bases; bases with no gene match: 9. The CDR3 totals 15 residues. CDR1 is SGHNT and CDR2 is YENEEA in the germline V gene. CDR3 DNA sequence: TGTGCCAGCAGCTGCGGGACTAAGCGAGGAGATACGCAGTATTTT. Translated: CASSCGTKRGDTQYF.

This clonotype was detected many times. The V call is TRBV28, the J call TRBJ1-2; 10 nucleotides agree with TRBD1. The CDR3 sequence is 14 residues long. Germline assignment: CDR1 MDHEN and CDR2 SYDVKM. V lost 6 bases to trimming and J lost 7 bases; unmatched junction nucleotides: 8. CDR3: CASSLTGGSVGYTF. Written as DNA, the CDR3 is TGTGCCAGCAGCCTGACAGGGGGCTCGGTTGGCTACACCTTC.

This clonotype was recorded a few times. The chain has TRBV30 and TRBJ1-4; possible D gene TRBD1, 5 bases. Between the trimmed V and J ends, which lost 0 bases and 1 base, there was a span of 9 bases. CDR3 length: 15 amino acids. The germline V gene has CDR1 GTSNPN and CDR2 SVGIG (reference sequence). The CDR3 DNA sequence: TGTGCCTGGAGTGTCCTGAGGGGAACTAATGAAAAACTGTTTTTT. This codes for CAWSVLRGTNEKLFF.